Following are 4 T cell receptor beta chains from one sample sequenced in a study of blood T cell repertoires in COVID-19. Clones were read by immunoSEQ multiplex PCR, and TCRdb kept only the in-frame ones, dropping some. The sample shows 150,000 or so clones, approximately 83% of them seen only once. The specimen was peripheral blood. Source of these receptors: a human donor in a cohort sampled during active COVID-19.

The chain recombines TRBV9 with TRBJ2-1, with 7 bases lining up with TRBD2. After removal of 4 bases from V and 3 bases from J, the junction contained 7 bases not matched to a gene. Per the germline V gene, CDR1 is SGDLS and CDR2 is YYNGEE. The CDR3 length is 15 residues. The CDR3 DNA is TGTGCCAGCAGCTTAGCGGGTCTAGGCTACAATGAGCAGTTCTTC. It codes for CASSLAGLGYNEQFF.

The CDR3 is CASSAPTSGYEQYF. CDR3 nucleotide sequence: TGTGCCAGCAGTGCCCCGACTAGCGGCTACGAGCAGTACTTC. V usage is TRBV2 and J usage is TRBJ2-7; the match to TRBD2 covers 9 bases. This CDR3 contains 14 residues. The ends lost 4 bases at V and 3 bases at J; junction bases unmatched: 4. Germline values: CDR1 SNHLY, CDR2 FYNNEI.

The rearrangement links TRBV6-2 or TRBV6-3 to TRBJ1-5, with a possible D match to TRBD1 (6 bases). The V and J ends lost 5 bases and 6 bases respectively, with 17 bases between them. This CDR3 comprises 15 residues. Germline V CDR1 and CDR2: MNHEY, SVGEGT. The CDR3 loop is CASSPLRTEGQPQHF. CDR3 DNA: TGTGCCAGCAGTCCCCTTCGGACAGAAGGTCAGCCCCAGCATTTT.

This rearrangement joins TRBV10-2 to TRBJ2-5, with TRBD2 as a possible D gene (6 bases). The CDR3 is made up of 14 amino acids. Trimming took 5 bases from V and 1 from J, leaving 11 bases between them. Germline V gene lookup returns CDR1 WSHSY and CDR2 SAAADI. The DNA for the CDR3 is TGCGCCAGCAGTATGACTAGTCTCCAAGAGACCCAGTACTTC. Amino acids: CASSMTSLQETQYF.